The rows below give T cell receptor beta chains drawn from one sample of a study of OX40 agonist ivuxolimab in advanced cancers. The repertoire was sequenced with immunoSEQ multiplex PCR; TCRdb's copy has only in-frame clones and lacks some. Of approximately 47,000 clones listed, about 81% were seen once; the top ten hold under 9.5%. Source: CD4+ or CD8+ T cells sorted from blood, taken in a trial of the OX40 agonist ivuxolimab. The receptor set was obtained from an adult with an advanced solid tumor such as melanoma, head and neck, liver or kidney cancer. Both conserved end residues are part of each CDR3. A D gene is named only where the DNA matches it firmly.

D gene | J gene | V gene | CDR3 protein
NA | TRBJ1-2 | TRBV6-9 | CASSYGGPQWDGYTF
NA | TRBJ1-2 | TRBV5-4 | CASSLVGTQGGYTF
NA | TRBJ1-2 | TRBV9 | CASSLLGAGLRYTF
NA | NA | TRBV7-2 | CASSLGSGPTSEQYF
TRBD1 | TRBJ2-2 | TRBV29-1 | CSAPGTVNTGELFF
NA | TRBJ1-1 | TRBV30 | CAWNLGLANTEAFF
NA | TRBJ2-7 | TRBV5-4 | CASSSSRAGSSYEQYF
NA | TRBJ1-1 | TRBV30 | CAWRKPDRMNTEAFF
TRBD1 | TRBJ2-1 | TRBV10-2 | CASNPQDRGFDNEQFF
NA | TRBJ2-3 | TRBV5-6 | CASSLDSLDTQYF
NA | TRBJ1-1 | TRBV29-1 | CSVGGGVSRDAEAFF
NA | TRBJ2-7 | TRBV12-5 | CASGLDLRTLLIGYEQYF
NA | TRBJ2-1 | TRBV7-9 | CASSLKDFYNEQFF
TRBD1 | TRBJ1-3 | TRBV6-6 | CASSHAGQVSGNTIYF
TRBD1 | TRBJ2-5 | TRBV27 | CASSFTGGGFRETQYF
NA | TRBJ1-1 | TRBV5-1 | CASSLTGMNTEAFF
TRBD1 | TRBJ1-5 | TRBV5-1 | CASSIGTGDTWSNQPQHF
NA | TRBJ1-4 | TRBV5-1 | CASSASPEEKLFF
TRBD2 | TRBJ2-1 | TRBV5-6 | CASSLAGLAGFNEQFF
NA | TRBJ1-4 | TRBV5-1 | CASSLAGYNEKLFF
NA | TRBJ2-3 | TRBV28 | CASIDPRGPARDTQYF
NA | TRBJ2-5 | TRBV5-4 | CASSFLSGQETQYF
NA | TRBJ1-1 | TRBV6-4 | CASSNSGNTEAFF
TRBD1 | TRBJ1-2 | TRBV14 | CASSRQTGTGGYTF
TRBD1 | TRBJ2-3 | TRBV6-1 | CASSGEQGVTSDTQYF
TRBD2 | TRBJ2-3 | TRBV7-7 | CASSPNRGGTDTQYF
TRBD1 | TRBJ1-1 | TRBV6-6 | CASIDRGATEAFF
NA | TRBJ2-3 | TRBV11-2 | CASSRTRDTQYF
TRBD2 | TRBJ2-1 | TRBV5-8 | CASSLSGLAGANEQFF
NA | TRBJ2-1 | TRBV10-2 | CASSESTIYNEQFF
TRBD2 | TRBJ2-1 | TRBV27 | CASSFLYSGNNEQFF
TRBD1 | TRBJ2-5 | TRBV5-6 | CASSSGTGAGETQYF
NA | TRBJ2-2 | TRBV7-9 | CASRSGAGANTGELFF
NA | TRBJ2-1 | TRBV5-1 | CASSQNPGNQNEQFF
NA | TRBJ1-5 | TRBV5-4 | CASSWGGPGQPQHF
NA | TRBJ1-1 | TRBV27 | CASSQDGQPLNTEAFF
NA | TRBJ1-5 | TRBV5-5 | CASSLIATGLNQPQHF
TRBD1 | TRBJ2-2 | TRBV7-8 | CASSRPRTGRSGELFF